The 29 T cell receptor beta chains listed next were all sequenced from one sample in a study of T-cell memory formation after mild COVID-19. TCRdb redid the calling of the 5' RACE reads with MiXCR, one entry per CDR3 protein. The sample carries around 450,000 distinct CDR3 sequences, 20% recorded once. The sample consisted of PBMCs or a T cell subset sorted from them (not recorded which). The origin of the receptors is an adult woman who had mild COVID-19 (a few samples of this study predate the infection). Cell type and time point are not known.

This clonotype was counted only a few times. The CDR3: CASTGMLMDRSSGANVLTF. For the CDR3, the DNA is TGTGCCAGCACCGGTATGTTAATGGACAGAAGCTCTGGGGCCAACGTCCTGACTTTC. This sequence joins TRBV2 and TRBJ2-6; D is perhaps TRBD1 (6 bases). This CDR3 is built from 19 residues. Trimming shortened V by 7 bases and J by 0 bases, and 22 bases separated the two germline ends. Germline CDR1 reads SNHLY; CDR2 reads FYNNEI.

The chain links TRBV7-6 to TRBJ1-1; D possibly corresponds to TRBD1 (5 bases). V was shortened by 5 bases and J by 0 bases, with 13 bases between the two germline ends. This CDR3 is 15 amino acids long. In germline, CDR1 is SGHVS, CDR2 FNYEAQ. The DNA of the CDR3 is TGTGCCAGCAGCCCAGAGGGGAGGTTGAACACTGAAGCTTTCTTT. This translates into CASSPEGRLNTEAFF.

This clonotype has just a few counts. The chain is built from TRBV9 and TRBJ1-6; a possible D gene is TRBD1 (5 bases). This CDR3 has 15 residues. Trimming stripped 4 bases from V and 9 bases from J, with 17 bases between. The germline V gene has CDR1 SGDLS and CDR2 YYNGEE. CDR3 nucleotides: TGTGCCAGCAGCCCAATAGGGGTTTCGGTTTCACCCCTCCACTTT. This codes for CASSPIGVSVSPLHF.

The chain employs TRBV4-3 and TRBJ2-3; 7 nucleotides align to TRBD2. CDR1 and CDR2 (germline): LGHNA, YSLEER. The CDR3 has 14 amino acids. The V segment lost 6 bases and the J segment 8 bases; nucleotides outside the gene matches: 11. CDR3 in amino acids: CASSEMGGPGTQYF. For the CDR3, the DNA is TGCGCCAGCAGTGAAATGGGAGGGCCGGGTACGCAGTATTTT.

The rearrangement joins TRBV5-1 to TRBJ2-1; the match to TRBD1 covers 9 bases. Germline lookup yields CDR1 SGHRS and CDR2 YFSETQ. The CDR3 consists of 16 residues. V shed 4 bases, J shed 4 bases, and the junction held 9 bases outside the gene matches. The CDR3 nucleotides read TGCGCCAGCAGCGTACCACAGGGGGCGGGATACAATGAGCAGTTCTTC. Translated: CASSVPQGAGYNEQFF.

This clonotype was detected only a few times. The V gene is TRBV30, the J gene TRBJ2-7; TRBD2 matches at 11 bases. This CDR3 spans 15 amino acids. Germline CDR1 GTSNPN, CDR2 SVGIG (reference sequence). Germline trimming cut 0 bases from V and 2 bases from J; bases unmatched to any gene: 3. The CDR3 spells CAWSVLGLAAYEQYF. CDR3 DNA sequence: TGTGCCTGGAGTGTACTGGGACTAGCGGCCTACGAGCAGTACTTC.

This clonotype was seen only a few times. The V call is TRBV28, the J call TRBJ2-7; 9 bases match TRBD2. CDR1 and CDR2 from the germline V gene are MDHEN and SYDVKM. CDR3 length equals 17 residues. With 4 bases clipped from V and 7 bases from J, the junction kept 17 bases outside the gene matches. This CDR3 is CASSSRLAAGTLKEQYF. The DNA of the CDR3 is TGTGCCAGCAGTTCGAGACTAGCGGCGGGGACCCTAAAGGAGCAGTACTTC.

The sample holds many counts of this clonotype. The chain carries TRBV29-1 and TRBJ2-7; D could derive from TRBD1 or TRBD2 (7 bases each). The CDR3 contains 13 residues. V lost 6 bases and J lost 0, with 12 bases in between. Germline V gives CDR1 SQVTM, CDR2 ANQGSEA. This CDR3 reads CSVGRGLSYEQYF. The CDR3 DNA follows: TGCAGCGTAGGGAGGGGGCTCTCCTACGAGCAGTACTTC.

The chain links TRBV6-5 to TRBJ2-2; D tentatively reads TRBD1 or TRBD2 (5 bases each). The V gene's germline CDR1 is MNHEY and CDR2 SVGAGI. Trimming removed 8 bases at V and 1 base at J, with 5 bases between. The CDR3 contains 12 residues. CDR3 region: CASGGNTGELFF. Here the CDR3 DNA reads TGTGCCAGCGGGGGGAACACCGGGGAGCTGTTTTTT.

The chain combines TRBV5-6 with TRBJ1-5; the D gene is possibly TRBD1 (6 bases). V lost 4 bases to trimming and J lost 1 base, with 12 bases between them. Germline CDR1 SGHDT, CDR2 YYEEEE. The CDR3 is 15 residues long. The CDR3: CASSTGHLSNQPQHF. The CDR3, as DNA: TGTGCCAGCAGCACGGGACACCTGAGCAATCAGCCCCAGCATTTT.

CDR3 region: CASSPKRGPSEGTFF. The DNA for the CDR3 is TGTGCCAGCAGCCCGAAAAGGGGCCCCTCAGAGGGAACTTTCTTT. The gene calls are TRBV4-2 and TRBJ1-1; a weak D match, TRBD1 (5 bases). Per germline, CDR1 LGHNA and CDR2 YNFKEQ. The CDR3 has 15 residues. V gave up 4 bases and J gave up 12 bases, with 24 bases separating them.

This clonotype was found a few times. V is TRBV19 and J is TRBJ1-1; D perhaps matches TRBD1 (5 bases). Germline lookup yields CDR1 LNHDA and CDR2 SQIVND (reference sequence). Deletions cut 7 bases from V and 4 bases from J, with 13 bases between. The CDR3 is made up of 13 amino acids. In DNA, the CDR3 is TGTGCCAGTAACTCCGGGACCTCCACTGAAGCTTTCTTT. It translates to CASNSGTSTEAFF. The entire variable domain, with the rest obtained from reference TRBV19 and TRBJ1-1, is as follows: DGGITQSPKYLFRKEGQNVTLSCEQNLNHDAMYWYRQDPGQGLRLIYYSQIVNDFQKGDIAEGYSVSREKKESFPLTVTSAQKNPTAFYLCASNSGTSTEAFFGQGTRLTVV.

The chain is built from TRBV20-1 and TRBJ1-2, with D tentatively TRBD1 (5 bases). CDR3 length: 13 residues. Trimming took off 2 bases at V and 4 bases at J, with 11 bases between the two ends. CDR1 and CDR2 from the germline V gene are DFQATT and SNEGSKA (reference sequence). CDR3 region: CSARHGGGYGYTF. DNA for the CDR3: TGCAGTGCTAGACATGGGGGAGGCTATGGCTACACCTTC.

This clonotype was counted a few times. The chain is built from TRBV7-8 and TRBJ2-3, with 7 bases identical to TRBD2. Trimming at V came to 0 bases and at J to 4 bases, leaving 13 bases not matched to a gene. There are 18 residues in the CDR3. Germline V gives CDR1 SGHVS, CDR2 FQNEAQ. The CDR3 sequence: CASSLAIGGGGWADTQYF. DNA for the CDR3: TGTGCCAGCAGCTTAGCCATCGGCGGGGGAGGGTGGGCAGATACGCAGTATTTT.

The chain joins TRBV30 to TRBJ1-2; D gene unclear. Germline V gene sequence: CDR1 GTSNPN, CDR2 SVGIG (reference sequence). The CDR3 is 12 residues long. Trimming removed 1 base from V and 3 bases from J, with 6 bases in between. CDR3 residues: CAWSGRDYGYTF. CDR3 sequence (DNA): TGTGCCTGGAGTGGGAGGGACTATGGCTACACCTTC.

In this sample, this clonotype turned up a few times. This chain links TRBV6-5 with TRBJ1-6; 7 bases fit TRBD1. Germline V CDR1 and CDR2: MNHEY, SVGAGI. Unmatched junction bases numbered 8, after V lost 2 bases and J lost 10 bases. The CDR3 runs to 15 residues. The CDR3 here is CASSYTDRVVSPLHF. The CDR3 DNA follows: TGTGCCAGCAGTTACACAGACAGGGTAGTATCACCCCTCCACTTT.

The sample holds a few counts of this clonotype. The chain links TRBV4-1 to TRBJ1-5, with D unclear. The CDR3 runs 13 residues. The germline V gene has CDR1 MGHRA and CDR2 YSYEKL. Trimming left V 4 bases short and J 11 bases short, with 15 bases between. The CDR3 sequence: CASSPPRSMSQHF. CDR3 coding DNA: TGCGCCAGCAGCCCCCCTCGGTCTATGTCCCAGCATTTT.

The genes are TRBV14 and TRBJ2-2; D gene unclear. The CDR3 has 15 residues. The V end was cut by 0 bases, the J end by 9 bases, with 14 bases between. Germline values: CDR1 SGHDN, CDR2 FVKESK. For the CDR3, the DNA is TGTGCCAGCAGCCAAGAAGAAGGGATGGGATGGGAGCTGTTTTTT. Translated, it gives CASSQEEGMGWELFF.

V and J are TRBV29-1 and TRBJ2-1; D remains unclear. Trimming removed 4 bases at V and 7 bases at J, with 8 bases between. Looked up from germline, CDR1 is SQVTM and CDR2 is ANQGSEA. The CDR3 totals 11 residues. The CDR3 loop reads CSVVLWNEQFF. The CDR3 DNA reads as TGCAGCGTTGTCCTCTGGAATGAGCAGTTCTTC.

The genes are TRBV10-3 and TRBJ1-5, with D possibly being TRBD1 (6 bases). This CDR3 is built from 15 residues. The V end lost 6 bases, the J end lost 0 bases, and 12 bases lay between the germline ends. CDR1 ENHRY and CDR2 SYGVKD come from the germline V gene. CDR3 bases: TGTGCCATCAGCCAACAGGGAGTTAGCAATCAGCCCCAGCATTTT. Encoded protein: CAISQQGVSNQPQHF.

DNA for the CDR3: TGTGCCATCAGTGAGGGCCTGCTCTCTGGAAACACCATATATTTT. Amino acid sequence: CAISEGLLSGNTIYF. This rearrangement joins TRBV10-3 to TRBJ1-3; D is uncertain. The length of the CDR3 is 15 residues. Germline V gene lookup returns CDR1 ENHRY and CDR2 SYGVKD. Trimming left V 2 bases short and J 0 bases short, with 8 bases between.

This clonotype was observed a handful of times. The V call is TRBV9, the J call TRBJ1-2; maybe TRBD1 (5 bases). V shed 4 bases and J shed 0 bases, with 13 bases lying between them. The length of the CDR3 is 15 residues. Germline CDR1 SGDLS, CDR2 YYNGEE. CDR3 nucleotides: TGTGCCAGCAGCTCGCACAGACAGACTAACTATGGCTACACCTTC. It codes for CASSSHRQTNYGYTF.

This chain connects TRBV30 to TRBJ2-7; no clear D. Trimming removed 4 bases at V and 8 bases at J, with 15 bases between. This CDR3 has 12 residues. From germline, CDR1 is GTSNPN and CDR2 SVGIG (reference sequence). The CDR3 bases are TGTGCCTGGATTGTGTCGTTGGAGCAGCAGTACTTC. Translation gives CAWIVSLEQQYF.

This clonotype was detected only a few times. The chain is built from TRBV12-3 or TRBV12-4 and TRBJ2-1; possibly TRBD2 for D (5 bases). V was shortened by 7 bases and J by 8 bases, with 15 bases between the two germline ends. The CDR3 has 13 amino acids. CDR3 amino acids: CASTLTTAYEQFF. CDR3 bases: TGTGCCAGCACCCTGACTACGGCGTATGAGCAGTTCTTC.

The chain joins TRBV7-9 to TRBJ2-7; D possibly uses TRBD1 or TRBD2 (5 bases each). V lost 0 bases and J lost 6, with 9 bases in between. Germline V gene sequence: CDR1 SEHNR, CDR2 FQNEAQ (reference sequence). The CDR3 sequence is 13 residues long. CDR3 region: CASSLAWGFEQYF. The CDR3 DNA is TGTGCCAGCAGCTTAGCGTGGGGGTTCGAGCAGTACTTC.

V is TRBV4-3 and J is TRBJ2-2; D unresolved. With 0 bases removed from V and 3 bases from J, the gap between germline ends came to 8 bases. The CDR3 is 15 amino acids. CDR1 and CDR2 (germline): LGHNA, YSLEER. The CDR3 is CASSQDFRDTGELFF. DNA of the CDR3: TGCGCCAGCAGCCAAGATTTTAGAGACACCGGGGAGCTGTTTTTT.

This sequence joins TRBV6-5 and TRBJ2-7; D is unclear. CDR1 and CDR2 (germline): MNHEY, SVGAGI. V shed 2 bases and J shed 0 bases, with 11 bases lying between them. The CDR3 loop spans 15 amino acids. CDR3 in DNA: TGTGCCAGCAGTTACGGGCTCCGAAACTCCTACGAGCAGTACTTC. The encoded protein is CASSYGLRNSYEQYF.

At least ten counts were recorded for this clonotype. V and J are TRBV12-3 or TRBV12-4 and TRBJ2-5; D might be TRBD1 (5 bases). CDR3 length: 11 amino acids. V dropped 7 bases and J dropped 2 bases, with 5 bases sitting between them. The CDR3 protein is CASKGQETQYF. CDR3 coding DNA: TGTGCCAGCAAGGGGCAAGAGACCCAGTACTTC.

This chain joins TRBV5-1 and TRBJ2-2, with D perhaps matching TRBD1 (6 bases). Trimming cost V 2 bases and J 7 bases, with 9 bases left between them. This CDR3 comprises 13 residues. Per the germline V gene, CDR1 is SGHRS and CDR2 is YFSETQ. DNA for the CDR3: TGCGCCAGCAGCTTTTTGACAGGCGGGGAGCTGTTTTTT. Translated, it gives CASSFLTGGELFF. Full variable domain (rest looked up from reference TRBV5-1 and TRBJ2-2): KAGVTQTPRYLIKTRGQQVTLSCSPISGHRSVSWYQQTPGQGLQFLFEYFSETQRNKGNFPGRFSGRQFSNSRSEMNVSTLELGDSALYLCASSFLTGGELFFGEGSRLTVL.